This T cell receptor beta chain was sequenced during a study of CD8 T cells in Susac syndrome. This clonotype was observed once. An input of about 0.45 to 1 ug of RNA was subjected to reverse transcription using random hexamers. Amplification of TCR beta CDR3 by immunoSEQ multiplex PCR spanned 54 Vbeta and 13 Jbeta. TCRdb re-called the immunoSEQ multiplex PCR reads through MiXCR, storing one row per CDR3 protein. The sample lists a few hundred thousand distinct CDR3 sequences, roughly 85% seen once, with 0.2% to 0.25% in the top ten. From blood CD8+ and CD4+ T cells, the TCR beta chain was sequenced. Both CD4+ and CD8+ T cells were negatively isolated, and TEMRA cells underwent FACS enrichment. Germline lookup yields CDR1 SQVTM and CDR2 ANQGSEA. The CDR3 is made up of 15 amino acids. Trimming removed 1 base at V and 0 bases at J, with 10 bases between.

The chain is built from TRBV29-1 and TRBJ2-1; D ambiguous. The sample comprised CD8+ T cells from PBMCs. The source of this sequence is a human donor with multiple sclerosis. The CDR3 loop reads CSVEVPGRSYNEQFF. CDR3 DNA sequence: TGCAGCGTTGAAGTGCCAGGTCGCTCCTACAATGAGCAGTTCTTC.